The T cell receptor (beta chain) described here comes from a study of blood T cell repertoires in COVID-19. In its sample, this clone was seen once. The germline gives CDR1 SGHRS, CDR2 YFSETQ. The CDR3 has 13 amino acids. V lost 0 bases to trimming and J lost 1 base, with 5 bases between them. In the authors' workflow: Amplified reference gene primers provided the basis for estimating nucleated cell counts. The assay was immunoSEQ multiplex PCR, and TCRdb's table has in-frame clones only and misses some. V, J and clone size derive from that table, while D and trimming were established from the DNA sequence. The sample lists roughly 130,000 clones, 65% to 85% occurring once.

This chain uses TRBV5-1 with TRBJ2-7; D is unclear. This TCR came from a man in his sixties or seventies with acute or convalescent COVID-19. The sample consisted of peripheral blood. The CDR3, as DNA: TGCGCCAGCAGCTTGGCCGAGTCCTACGAGCAGTACTTC. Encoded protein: CASSLAESYEQYF.